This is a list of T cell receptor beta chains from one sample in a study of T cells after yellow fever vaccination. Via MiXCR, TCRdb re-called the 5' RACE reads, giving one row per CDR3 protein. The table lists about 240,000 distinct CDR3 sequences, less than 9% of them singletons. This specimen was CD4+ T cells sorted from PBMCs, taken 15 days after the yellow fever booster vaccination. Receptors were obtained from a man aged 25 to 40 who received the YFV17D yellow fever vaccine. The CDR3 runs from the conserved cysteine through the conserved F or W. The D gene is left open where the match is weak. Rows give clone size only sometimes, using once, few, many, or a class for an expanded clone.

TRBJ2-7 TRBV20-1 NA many CSASDAGSPSYEQYF TGCAGTGCGTCGGATGCGGGCTCCCCCTCCTACGAGCAGTACTTC
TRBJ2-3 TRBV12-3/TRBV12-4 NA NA CASSQPADTQYF TGTGCCAGCAGCCAACCCGCAGATACGCAGTATTTT
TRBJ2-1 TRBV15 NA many CATSRVQGEQFF TGTGCCACCAGCAGAGTACAGGGCGAGCAGTTCTTC
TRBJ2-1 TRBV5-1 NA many CASSSTGNEQFF TGCGCCAGCAGCTCGACAGGCAATGAGCAGTTCTTC
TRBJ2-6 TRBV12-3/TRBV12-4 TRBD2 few CASSWTSGSGVSNVLTF TGTGCCAGCAGTTGGACTAGCGGGAGTGGGGTTTCCAACGTCCTGACTTTC
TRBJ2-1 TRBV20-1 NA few CSARVSGAYNEQFF TGCAGTGCTAGAGTTTCGGGGGCCTACAATGAGCAGTTCTTC
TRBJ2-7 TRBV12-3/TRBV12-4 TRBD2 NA CASSFAGLAFPEQYF TGTGCCAGCAGCTTCGCGGGACTAGCGTTCCCCGAGCAGTACTTC
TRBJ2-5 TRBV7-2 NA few CASSLALVQETQYF TGTGCCAGCAGCTTAGCGCTAGTACAAGAGACCCAGTACTTC
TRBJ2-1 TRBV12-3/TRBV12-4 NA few CASSFADEQFF TGTGCCAGCAGTTTTGCGGATGAGCAGTTCTTC
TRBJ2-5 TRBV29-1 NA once CSVRWGKETQYF TGCAGCGTAAGATGGGGGAAAGAGACCCAGTACTTC
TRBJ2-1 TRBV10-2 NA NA CASSMRLAGDEQFF TGCGCCAGCAGTATGAGACTAGCAGGGGATGAGCAGTTCTTC
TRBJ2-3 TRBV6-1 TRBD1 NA CACSDGTVTDTQYF TGTGCCTGCAGTGATGGGACAGTAACAGATACGCAGTATTTT
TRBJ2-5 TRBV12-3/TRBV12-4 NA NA CASSTDPGTQYF TGTGCCAGCAGCACGGACCCGGGGACCCAGTACTTC
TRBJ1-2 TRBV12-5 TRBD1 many CASGFPTGGKGYTF TGTGCTAGTGGTTTCCCCACAGGGGGCAAAGGCTACACCTTC
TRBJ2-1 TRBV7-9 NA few CASSRLDNEQFF TGTGCCAGCAGCCGACTAGACAATGAGCAGTTCTTC
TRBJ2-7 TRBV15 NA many CATSRDPEGEQYF TGTGCCACCAGCAGGGATCCGGAGGGAGAGCAGTACTTC
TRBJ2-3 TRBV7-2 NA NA CASSLEIDTQYF TGTGCCAGCAGCTTAGAAATAGATACGCAGTATTTT
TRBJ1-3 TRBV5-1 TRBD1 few CASSLRNQGGGVGNTIYF TGCGCCAGCAGCTTGAGGAACCAGGGAGGGGGCGTCGGAAACACCATATATTTT
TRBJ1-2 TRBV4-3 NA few CASSQEGRDYGYTF TGCGCCAGCAGCCAAGAGGGACGGGACTATGGCTACACCTTC
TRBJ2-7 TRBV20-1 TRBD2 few CSAATSGRPYEQYF TGCAGTGCTGCGACTAGCGGGAGGCCGTACGAGCAGTACTTC
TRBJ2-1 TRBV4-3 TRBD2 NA CASSPGRAGAKVEQFF TGCGCCAGCAGCCCTGGGAGGGCGGGAGCAAAGGTTGAGCAGTTCTTC
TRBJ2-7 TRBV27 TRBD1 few CASSIYRGLYEQYF TGTGCCAGCAGTATCTACAGGGGGCTATACGAGCAGTACTTC
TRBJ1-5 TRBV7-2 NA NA CASSFLGQPQHF TGTGCCAGCAGCTTTTTAGGGCAGCCCCAGCATTTT
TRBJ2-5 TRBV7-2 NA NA CASSLAADQTQYF TGTGCCAGCAGCTTAGCGGCAGACCAGACCCAGTACTTC
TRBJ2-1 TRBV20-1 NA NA CSAPQRGETYNEQFF TGCAGTGCTCCCCAAAGGGGGGAGACCTACAATGAGCAGTTCTTC
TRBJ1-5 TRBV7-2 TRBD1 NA CASSLGPGTGVQPQHF TGTGCCAGCAGCTTAGGACCCGGGACAGGGGTTCAGCCCCAGCATTTT
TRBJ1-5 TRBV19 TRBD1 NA CASTMQRGTASQHF TGTGCCAGTACCATGCAGCGGGGGACAGCCAGCCAGCATTTT
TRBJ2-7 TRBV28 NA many CASSLVGYEQYF TGTGCCAGCAGTTTGGTCGGCTACGAGCAGTACTTC
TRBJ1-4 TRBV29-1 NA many CSAEGVNEKLFF TGCAGCGCCGAGGGGGTGAATGAAAAACTGTTTTTT
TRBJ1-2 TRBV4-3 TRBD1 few CASSQGTGDGYTF TGCGCCAGCAGCCAAGGGACAGGGGATGGCTACACCTTC
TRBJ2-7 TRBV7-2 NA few CASSVSGAANF TGTGCCAGCAGCGTTAGCGGAGCGGCCAACTTC
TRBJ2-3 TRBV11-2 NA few CASSPASTRGDTQYF TGTGCCAGCAGCCCCGCTTCTACCCGCGGGGATACGCAGTATTTT
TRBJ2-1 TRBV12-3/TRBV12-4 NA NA CASRQYNLQGAPYNEQFF TGTGCCAGCCGCCAATACAACCTACAGGGAGCCCCTTACAATGAGCAGTTCTTC
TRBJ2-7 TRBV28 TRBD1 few CASSLFGTGPYEQYF TGTGCCAGCAGTTTGTTTGGGACAGGTCCCTACGAGCAGTACTTC
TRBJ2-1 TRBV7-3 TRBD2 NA CASSLGGGGYEQFF TGTGCCAGCAGCTTGGGCGGGGGGGGCTATGAGCAGTTCTTC
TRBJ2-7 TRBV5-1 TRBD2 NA CASSWGLAGDLSYEQYF TGCGCCAGCAGCTGGGGACTAGCGGGAGACCTCTCCTACGAGCAGTACTTC
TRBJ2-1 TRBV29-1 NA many CSVVSLRGTQFF TGCAGCGTTGTTAGTCTGAGGGGCACCCAGTTCTTC
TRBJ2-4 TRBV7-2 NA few CASSLGAGKNIQYF TGTGCCAGCAGCTTAGGTGCAGGGAAAAACATTCAGTACTTC
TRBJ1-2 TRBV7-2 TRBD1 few CASSLVGTGGTAWGYTF TGTGCCAGCAGCTTAGTAGGGACAGGGGGTACTGCCTGGGGCTACACCTTC
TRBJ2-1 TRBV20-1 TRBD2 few CCARDKTGLGDLNEQFF TGCTGTGCTAGAGATAAGACGGGACTAGGGGACCTCAATGAGCAGTTCTTC
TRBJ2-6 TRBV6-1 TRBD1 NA CASSGTGQAGANVLTF TGTGCCAGCAGTGGGACAGGGCAAGCTGGGGCCAACGTCCTGACTTTC
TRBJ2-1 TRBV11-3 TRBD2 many CASSSPPGTSRNNEQFF TGTGCCAGCAGCTCCCCTCCCGGGACTAGCAGGAACAATGAGCAGTTCTTC
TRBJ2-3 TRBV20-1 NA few CSARGLGSSTDTQYF TGCAGTGCTAGAGGACTAGGGTCTAGCACAGATACGCAGTATTTT
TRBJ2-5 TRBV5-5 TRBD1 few CASSLVIGGQGYF TGTGCCAGCAGCTTGGTTATTGGGGGACAGGGCTACTTC
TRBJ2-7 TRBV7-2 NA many CARPGPPDYEQYF TGTGCCAGGCCGGGACCACCAGACTACGAGCAGTACTTC
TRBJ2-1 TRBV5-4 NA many CASSLAASRNEQFF TGTGCCAGCAGCTTGGCCGCGTCTAGGAATGAGCAGTTCTTC
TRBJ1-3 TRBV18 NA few CASSPNLQPFSGNTIYF TGTGCCAGCTCACCAAATTTACAACCGTTCTCTGGAAACACCATATATTTT
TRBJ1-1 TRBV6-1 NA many CASRSPNTEAFF TGTGCCAGCAGGAGCCCGAACACTGAAGCTTTCTTT
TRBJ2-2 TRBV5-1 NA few CASRRTGTANTGELFF TGCGCCAGCAGGCGAACCGGGACGGCGAACACCGGGGAGCTGTTTTTT
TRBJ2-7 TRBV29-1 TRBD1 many CSVETGPEQYF TGCAGCGTGGAGACAGGGCCCGAGCAGTACTTC
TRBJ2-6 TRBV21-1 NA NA CASSKTGKDITSGANVLTF TGTGCCAGCAGCAAAACGGGCAAGGACATAACCTCTGGGGCCAACGTCCTGACTTTC
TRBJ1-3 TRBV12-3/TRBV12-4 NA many CAWGSNTIYF TGTGCCTGGGGATCGAACACCATATATTTT
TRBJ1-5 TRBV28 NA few CASSLWGGGQPQHF TGTGCCAGCAGTTTATGGGGGGGCGGTCAGCCCCAGCATTTT
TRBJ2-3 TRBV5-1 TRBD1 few CASSGTVGTDTQYF TGCGCCAGCTCGGGGACAGTCGGCACAGATACGCAGTATTTT
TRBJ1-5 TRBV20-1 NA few CSASSGYNQPQHF TGCAGTGCTAGTTCAGGGTACAATCAGCCCCAGCATTTT
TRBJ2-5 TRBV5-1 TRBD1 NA CASSQGAIRQETQYF TGCGCCAGCAGCCAGGGGGCGATCCGCCAAGAGACCCAGTACTTC
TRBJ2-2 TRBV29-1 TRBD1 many CSVEAGQVAGELFF TGCAGCGTTGAGGCGGGACAGGTAGCCGGGGAGCTGTTTTTT